What follows are 8 T cell receptor beta chains derived from one specimen sequenced in a study of identical twins (dated by TCRdb to about 2016). The library was obtained by 5' RACE. For sequencing, an Illumina HiSeq 2000 was employed. The public reads were reanalyzed by TCRdb: fastp trimming at Q25, MiXCR alignment, in-frame beta chains only. All rows with the same CDR3 protein become a single entry with the most common DNA and genes. The sample table contains about 190,000 distinct CDR3 sequences; only one count was recorded for 15% of them. The ten largest clones take up 40% of the sample. These records were also assigned to another study, of T cells expressing NK-cell markers.

The material sequenced was CD8+ T cells sorted from blood. These TCRs come from a woman between 18 and 29 years old in good health.

This clonotype turned up a few times. The chain combines TRBV12-3 or TRBV12-4 with TRBJ1-4; D is possibly TRBD1 (5 bases). Trimming cost V 6 bases and J 8 bases, with 10 bases left between them. The CDR3 is made up of 12 amino acids. The CDR3 loop reads CASSWTNEKLFF. For the CDR3, the DNA is TGTGCCAGCAGCTGGACAAACGAAAAACTGTTTTTT.

J is TRBJ2-5 and V is TRBV4-3; the D is unclear. The length of the CDR3 is 15 residues. V lost 0 bases, J lost 4 bases, and 12 bases lay in between. Germline values: CDR1 LGHNA, CDR2 YSLEER. CDR3: CASSQDIGWGETQYF. CDR3 nucleotides: TGCGCCAGCAGCCAAGATATCGGGTGGGGAGAGACCCAGTACTTC.

In its sample, this clonotype was seen a few times. This chain links TRBV5-6 with TRBJ2-1; 10 nucleotides agree with TRBD2. With V trimmed by 0 bases and J by 7 bases, 4 bases remained unmatched. The germline V gene has CDR1 SGHDT and CDR2 YYEEEE. The CDR3 sequence is 15 residues long. The CDR3 protein is CASSLGAGGGNEQFF. The DNA for the CDR3 is TGTGCCAGCAGCTTGGGAGCGGGGGGGGGTAATGAGCAGTTCTTC.

The CDR3 coding sequence is TGTGCCAGCAGATCGGGATCCGGGGGCGAGCAGTACTTC. It is translated as CASRSGSGGEQYF. V and J are TRBV9 and TRBJ2-7, with D possibly TRBD2 on 6 matching bases. Trimming took 5 bases from V and 6 from J, leaving 15 bases between them. The CDR3 extends over 13 amino acids. Germline CDR1 reads SGDLS; CDR2 reads YYNGEE.

This rearrangement joins TRBV11-2 to TRBJ2-4, with 9 bases that match TRBD2. With 7 bases clipped from V and 0 bases from J, the junction kept 13 bases outside the gene matches. Germline CDR1 reads SGHAT; CDR2 reads FQNNGV. The CDR3 totals 18 residues. DNA for the CDR3: TGTGCCAGCACCCCAGGTGCGGGGGGGGCCCTAGCCAAAAACATTCAGTACTTC. Translating it yields CASTPGAGGALAKNIQYF.

This clonotype was counted only a few times. The chain employs TRBV6-5 and TRBJ2-3, with 7 bases aligning to TRBD2. Germline loops: CDR1 MNHEY, CDR2 SVGAGI. V trimming: 4 bases; J trimming: 2 bases; junction bases outside the gene matches: 6. The CDR3 is made up of 15 amino acids. Here the CDR3 reads CASSSSGPHTDTQYF. The CDR3 nucleotides read TGTGCCAGCAGTTCTAGCGGTCCCCACACAGATACGCAGTATTTT.

This clonotype was seen repeatedly, ten times or more. This chain links TRBV14 with TRBJ2-7, with 8 positions matching TRBD1. The CDR3 sequence is 14 residues long. Germline CDR1 reads SGHDN; CDR2 reads FVKESK. With 4 bases clipped from V and 5 bases from J, the junction kept 7 bases outside the gene matches. The CDR3 sequence is CASSLDRGWDEQYF. The CDR3, as DNA: TGTGCCAGCAGCCTTGACAGGGGATGGGACGAGCAGTACTTC.

This clonotype came up many times. The chain has TRBV5-6 and TRBJ2-1; no firm D call. From germline, CDR1 is SGHDT and CDR2 YYEEEE. The CDR3 runs to 11 residues. The germline V and J ends were trimmed by 4 bases and 9 bases, with 8 bases remaining between them. CDR3 DNA: TGTGCCAGCAGCGTCCTCGGTGAGCAGTTCTTC. It specifies CASSVLGEQFF.